These T cell receptor beta chains were read from a single sample in a study of shared clonotypes between healthy human individuals. The table came from immunoSEQ multiplex PCR; TCRdb's copy has only in-frame clones and leaves some out. The table lists around 2,000,000 clones, 90% to 95% of them singletons, with 1.5% to 2% in the top ten. The specimen was naive CD8+ T cells from PBMCs. The receptors were sampled from a man aged 18-30 years in good health. Some clones in this sample may be carry-over from other donors' samples. The CDR3 runs from the conserved cysteine through the conserved F or W. The D gene is left open where the match is weak. Size is stated for part of the rows, as once, few or many counts, or as a class when the clone is expanded.

size	J	V	D	CDR3	DNA
NA	TRBJ1-2	TRBV28	TRBD1	CASSRGQGFYGYTF	TGTGCCAGCAGCAGGGGACAGGGGTTCTATGGCTACACCTTC
once	TRBJ2-1	TRBV9	NA	CASSDRDGYNEQFF	TGTGCCAGCAGCGACCGGGACGGATACAATGAGCAGTTCTTC
NA	TRBJ2-7	TRBV29-1	TRBD2	CSVSPTSGSSYEQYF	TGCAGCGTTTCTCCAACTAGCGGAAGCTCCTACGAGCAGTACTTC
NA	TRBJ1-1	TRBV30	NA	CAWSFSTGNTEAFF	TGTGCCTGGAGTTTTTCGACGGGAAACACTGAAGCTTTCTTT
NA	TRBJ1-2	TRBV30	NA	CAWSVIAGEHGYTF	TGTGCCTGGAGTGTAATTGCAGGAGAACATGGCTACACCTTC
NA	TRBJ2-3	TRBV10-1	TRBD1	CASSTYRGLTDTQYF	TGCGCCAGCAGTACTTACAGGGGGCTGACAGATACGCAGTATTTT
NA	TRBJ2-5	TRBV28	NA	CASRAFGQETQYF	TGTGCCAGCAGGGCTTTTGGCCAAGAGACCCAGTACTTC
NA	TRBJ2-5	TRBV7-9	TRBD1	CASSPPWTGQETQYF	TGTGCCAGCAGCCCCCCCTGGACAGGCCAAGAGACCCAGTACTTC
few	TRBJ1-1	TRBV27	NA	CASSFGVKAFF	TGTGCCAGCAGTTTCGGAGTCAAAGCTTTCTTT
NA	TRBJ2-1	TRBV4-2	NA	CASSQEWRGWDEQFF	TGTGCCAGCAGCCAAGAATGGAGGGGATGGGATGAGCAGTTCTTC
NA	TRBJ2-3	TRBV7-8	TRBD2	CASSLGTSGRTDTQYF	TGTGCCAGCAGCTTGGGGACTAGCGGGAGGACAGATACGCAGTATTTT
NA	TRBJ2-7	TRBV27	TRBD1	CASSLDRGRYEQYF	TGTGCCAGCAGTCTGGACAGGGGACGGTATGAGCAGTACTTC
NA	TRBJ2-7	TRBV14	NA	CASSRAETIYEQYF	TGTGCCAGCAGTAGGGCGGAAACAATCTACGAGCAGTACTTC
NA	TRBJ2-3	TRBV10-3	TRBD2	CAISDGLAGVTDTQYF	TGTGCCATCAGTGACGGACTAGCGGGAGTCACAGATACGCAGTATTTT
NA	TRBJ1-2	TRBV7-3	NA	CASSFLGGYGYTF	TGTGCCAGCAGCTTTCTAGGGGGCTATGGCTACACCTTC
NA	TRBJ2-1	TRBV9	NA	CASSAHTGGGVGVNEQFF	TGTGCCAGCAGCGCTCACACAGGAGGGGGAGTAGGGGTCAATGAGCAGTTCTTC
NA	TRBJ1-2	TRBV28	NA	CASSLSLRARLYGYTF	TGTGCCAGCAGTTTAAGTCTCCGGGCACGGCTCTATGGCTACACCTTC
once	TRBJ2-1	TRBV28	TRBD2	CASSLPQGGGSYNEQFF	TGTGCCAGCAGTTTACCCCAGGGCGGGGGATCCTACAATGAGCAGTTCTTC
once	TRBJ1-5	TRBV27	TRBD1	CASSSRQGRESNQPQHF	TGTGCCAGCAGTTCGCGACAGGGAAGAGAGAGCAATCAGCCCCAGCATTTT
NA	TRBJ2-7	TRBV30	TRBD2	CAWSVTLAGIEDEQYF	TGTGCCTGGAGTGTCACGCTAGCGGGAATAGAGGACGAGCAGTACTTC
few	TRBJ1-1	TRBV19	NA	CASSWGGSTEAFF	TGTGCCAGTAGTTGGGGAGGGAGCACTGAAGCTTTCTTT
NA	TRBJ2-7	TRBV28	TRBD1	CASRTTGTGFYEQYF	TGTGCCAGCAGGACAACCGGGACAGGGTTCTACGAGCAGTACTTC
NA	TRBJ2-7	TRBV4-2	TRBD2	CASSPSGRGSYEQYF	TGTGCCAGCAGTCCGAGCGGGAGAGGCTCCTACGAGCAGTACTTC
NA	TRBJ1-2	TRBV7-9	NA	CASSGMRGANYGYTF	TGTGCCAGCAGTGGGATGAGGGGAGCTAACTATGGCTACACCTTC